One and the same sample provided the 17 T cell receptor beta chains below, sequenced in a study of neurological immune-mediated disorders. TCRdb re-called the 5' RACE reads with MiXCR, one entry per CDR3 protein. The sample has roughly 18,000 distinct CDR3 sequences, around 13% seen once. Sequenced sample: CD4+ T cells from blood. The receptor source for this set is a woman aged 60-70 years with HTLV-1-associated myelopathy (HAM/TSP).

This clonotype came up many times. CDR3 bases: TGTGCCAGTGAGCGGGCAGCGCGGGGCACAGATACGCAGTATTTT. It translates to CASERAARGTDTQYF. The genes are TRBV19 and TRBJ2-3; tentative D call: TRBD2 (6 bases). Germline V CDR1 and CDR2: LNHDA, SQIVND (reference sequence). The CDR3 length is 15 residues. V was trimmed by 8 bases and J by 1 base, leaving 16 bases between them.

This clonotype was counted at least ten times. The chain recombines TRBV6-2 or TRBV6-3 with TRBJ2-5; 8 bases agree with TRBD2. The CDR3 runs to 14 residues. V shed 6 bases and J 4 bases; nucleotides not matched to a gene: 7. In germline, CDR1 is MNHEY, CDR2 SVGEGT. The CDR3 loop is CASSPYGGGETQYF. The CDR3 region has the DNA TGTGCCAGCAGCCCCTACGGGGGGGGAGAGACCCAGTACTTC.

CDR3 in amino acids: CASNREVQFF. CDR3 coding DNA: TGTGCCAGCAACAGGGAAGTGCAGTTCTTC. J is TRBJ2-1 and V is TRBV6-1; D possibly corresponds to TRBD1 (6 bases). Germline V gene lookup returns CDR1 MNHNS and CDR2 SASEGT. This CDR3 contains 10 residues. Trimming stripped 7 bases from V and 12 bases from J, with 10 bases between.

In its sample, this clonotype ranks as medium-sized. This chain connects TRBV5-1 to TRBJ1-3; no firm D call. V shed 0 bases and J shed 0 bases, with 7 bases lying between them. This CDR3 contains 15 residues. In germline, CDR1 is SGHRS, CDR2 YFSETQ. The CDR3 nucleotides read TGCGCCAGCAGCTTGGGGCAGAGCTCTGGAAACACCATATATTTT. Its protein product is CASSLGQSSGNTIYF.

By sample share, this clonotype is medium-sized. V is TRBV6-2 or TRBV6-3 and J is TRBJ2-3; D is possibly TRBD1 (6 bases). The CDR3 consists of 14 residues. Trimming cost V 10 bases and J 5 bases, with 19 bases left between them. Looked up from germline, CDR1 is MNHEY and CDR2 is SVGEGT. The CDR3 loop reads CAIEDRSGQDTQYF. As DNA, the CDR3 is TGTGCCATCGAAGACAGGAGCGGACAAGATACGCAGTATTTT.

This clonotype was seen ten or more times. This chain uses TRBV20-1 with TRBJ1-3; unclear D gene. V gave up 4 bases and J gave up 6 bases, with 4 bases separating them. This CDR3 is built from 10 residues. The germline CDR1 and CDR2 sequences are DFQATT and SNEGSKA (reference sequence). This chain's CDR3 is CSAKENTIYF. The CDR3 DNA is TGCAGTGCTAAGGAAAACACCATATATTTT.

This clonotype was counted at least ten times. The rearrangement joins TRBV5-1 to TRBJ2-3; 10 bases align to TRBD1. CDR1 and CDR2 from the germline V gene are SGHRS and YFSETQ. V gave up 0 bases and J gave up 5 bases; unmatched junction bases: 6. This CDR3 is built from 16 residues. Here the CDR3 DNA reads TGCGCCAGCAGCTTGGGGTCGACAGGGGGCAAAGATACGCAGTATTTT. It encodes CASSLGSTGGKDTQYF.

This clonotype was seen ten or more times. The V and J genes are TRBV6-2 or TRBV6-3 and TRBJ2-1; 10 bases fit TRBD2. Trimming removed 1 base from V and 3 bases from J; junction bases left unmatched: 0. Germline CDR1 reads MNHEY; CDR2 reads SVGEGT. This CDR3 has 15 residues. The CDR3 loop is CASSYLAGGYNEQFF. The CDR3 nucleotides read TGTGCCAGCAGTTACTTAGCGGGGGGCTACAATGAGCAGTTCTTC.

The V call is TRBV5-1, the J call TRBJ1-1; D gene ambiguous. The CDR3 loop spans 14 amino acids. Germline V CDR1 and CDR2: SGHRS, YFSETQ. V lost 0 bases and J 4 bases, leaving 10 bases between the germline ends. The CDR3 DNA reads TGCGCCAGCAGCTTGGATAGGCGAAGCACTGAAGCTTTCTTT. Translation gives CASSLDRRSTEAFF.

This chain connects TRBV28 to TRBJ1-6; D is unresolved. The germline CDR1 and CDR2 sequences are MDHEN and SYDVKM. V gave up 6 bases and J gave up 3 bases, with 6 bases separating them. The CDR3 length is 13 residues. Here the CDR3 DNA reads TGTGCCAGCAGCGATATCTATAATTCACCCCTCCACTTT. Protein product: CASSDIYNSPLHF.

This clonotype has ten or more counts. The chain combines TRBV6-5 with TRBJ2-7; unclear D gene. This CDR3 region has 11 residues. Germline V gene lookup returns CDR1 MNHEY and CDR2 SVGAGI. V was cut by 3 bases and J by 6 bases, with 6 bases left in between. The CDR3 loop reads CASSYESEQYF. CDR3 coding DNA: TGTGCCAGCAGTTATGAGTCCGAGCAGTACTTC.

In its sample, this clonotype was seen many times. CDR3 sequence (DNA): TGCAGTGCTCGCACAGGGGGCGATCAGCCCCAGCATTTT. Its translation: CSARTGGDQPQHF. The chain uses TRBV20-1 and TRBJ1-5, with 9 bases lining up with TRBD1. The CDR3 is 13 amino acids. The J segment lost 5 bases and the V segment lost 5 bases, leaving 4 bases of the junction unmatched. Per germline, CDR1 DFQATT and CDR2 SNEGSKA (reference sequence).

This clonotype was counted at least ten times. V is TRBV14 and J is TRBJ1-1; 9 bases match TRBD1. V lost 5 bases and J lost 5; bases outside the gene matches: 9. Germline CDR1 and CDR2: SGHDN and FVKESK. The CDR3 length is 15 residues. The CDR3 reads CASSSWTGERTEAFF. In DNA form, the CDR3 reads TGTGCCAGCAGCTCCTGGACAGGGGAGAGGACTGAAGCTTTCTTT.

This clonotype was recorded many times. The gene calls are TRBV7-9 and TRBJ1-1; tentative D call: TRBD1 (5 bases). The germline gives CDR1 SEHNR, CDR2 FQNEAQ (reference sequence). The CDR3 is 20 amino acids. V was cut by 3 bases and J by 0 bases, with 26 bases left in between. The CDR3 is CASSFRQFGTPRTMNTEAFF. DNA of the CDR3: TGTGCCAGCAGCTTTCGACAGTTCGGGACCCCCAGGACAATGAACACTGAAGCTTTCTTT. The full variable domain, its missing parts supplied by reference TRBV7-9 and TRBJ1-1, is DTGVSQNPRHKITKRGQNVTFRCDPISEHNRLYWYRQTLGQGPEFLTYFQNEAQLEKSRLLSDRFSAERPKGSFSTLEIQRTEQGDSAMYLCASSFRQFGTPRTMNTEAFFGQGTRLTVV.

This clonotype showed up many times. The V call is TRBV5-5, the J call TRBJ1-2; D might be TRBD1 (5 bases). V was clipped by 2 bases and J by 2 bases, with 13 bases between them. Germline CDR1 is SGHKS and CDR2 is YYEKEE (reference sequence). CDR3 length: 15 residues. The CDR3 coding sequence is TGTGCCAGCAGCTTAAGTTTATACAGGAACTATGGCTACACCTTC. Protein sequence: CASSLSLYRNYGYTF.

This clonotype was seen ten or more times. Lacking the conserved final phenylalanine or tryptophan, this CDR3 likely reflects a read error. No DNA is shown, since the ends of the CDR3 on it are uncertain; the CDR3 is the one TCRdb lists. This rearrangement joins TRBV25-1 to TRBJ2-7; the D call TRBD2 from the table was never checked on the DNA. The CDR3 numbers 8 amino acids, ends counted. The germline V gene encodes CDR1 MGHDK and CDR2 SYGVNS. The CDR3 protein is CASSEGRA.

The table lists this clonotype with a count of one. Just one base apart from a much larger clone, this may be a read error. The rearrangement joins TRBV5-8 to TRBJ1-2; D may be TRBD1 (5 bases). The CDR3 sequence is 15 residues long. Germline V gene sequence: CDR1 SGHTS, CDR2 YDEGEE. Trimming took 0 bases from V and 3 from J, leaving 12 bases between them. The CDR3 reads CASSLVRGGHYGYTF. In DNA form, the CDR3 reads TGTGCCAGCAGCTTGGTACGGGGCGGTCACTATGGCTACACCTTC.